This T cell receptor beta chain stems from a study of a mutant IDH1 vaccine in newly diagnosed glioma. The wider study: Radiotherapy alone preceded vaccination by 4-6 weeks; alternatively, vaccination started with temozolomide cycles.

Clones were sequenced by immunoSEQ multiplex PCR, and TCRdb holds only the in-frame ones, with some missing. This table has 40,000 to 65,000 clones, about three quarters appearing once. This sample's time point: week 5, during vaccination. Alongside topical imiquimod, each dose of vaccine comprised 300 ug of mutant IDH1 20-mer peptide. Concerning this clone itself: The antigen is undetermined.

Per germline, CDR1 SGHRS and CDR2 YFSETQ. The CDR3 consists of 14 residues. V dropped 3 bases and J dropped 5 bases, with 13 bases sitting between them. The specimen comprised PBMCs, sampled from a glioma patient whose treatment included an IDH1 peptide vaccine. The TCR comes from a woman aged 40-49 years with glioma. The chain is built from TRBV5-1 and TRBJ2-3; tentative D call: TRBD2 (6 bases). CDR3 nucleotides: TGCGCCAGCAGCTCATCTCCGGGGGTAGATACGCAGTATTTT. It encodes CASSSSPGVDTQYF.